These 17 T cell receptor beta chains originate from one sample sequenced in a study of OX40 agonist ivuxolimab in advanced cancers. The protocol was immunoSEQ multiplex PCR, while the TCRdb copy is restricted to in-frame clones and leaves out a portion. The sample has over 55,000 clones, 75% to 90% seen once. The sequencing here drew on CD4+ or CD8+ T cells sorted from blood, taken in a trial of the OX40 agonist ivuxolimab. The source is an adult with an advanced solid tumor such as melanoma, head and neck, liver or kidney cancer.

The rearrangement joins TRBV6-5 to TRBJ1-6, with TRBD1 matching 8 bases. The CDR3 contains 14 residues. Germline loops: CDR1 MNHEY, CDR2 SVGAGI. V gave up 5 bases and J gave up 9 bases; unmatched junction bases: 6. The CDR3 is CASSRDRSRSPLHF. The CDR3 bases are TGTGCCAGCAGTCGGGACAGGTCGCGTTCACCCCTCCACTTT.

For the CDR3, the DNA is TGTGCCAGCTCACCCCCGGCGGGGGGGCGGGAGACCCAGTACTTC. This gives the protein CASSPPAGGRETQYF. This chain connects TRBV18 to TRBJ2-5, with TRBD2 identical over 9 bases. The junction had 7 bases not matched to a gene; V was cut back by 3 bases and J by 5 bases. This CDR3 contains 15 residues. Germline-derived CDR1 and CDR2 are KGHSH and LQKENI.

The chain recombines TRBV4-2 with TRBJ1-5; a weak D match, TRBD1 (5 bases). Trimming removed 0 bases at V and 4 bases at J, with 10 bases between. The CDR3 totals 15 residues. The germline CDR1 and CDR2 sequences are LGHNA and YNFKEQ. As DNA, the CDR3 is TGTGCCAGCAGCCAAGAGCTCAGGGTAAATCAGCCCCAGCATTTT. Protein sequence: CASSQELRVNQPQHF.

The rearrangement links TRBV7-9 to TRBJ2-1; maybe TRBD1 (5 bases). The CDR3 totals 12 residues. The germline CDR1 and CDR2 sequences are SEHNR and FQNEAQ (reference sequence). With 5 bases removed from V and 11 bases from J, the gap between germline ends came to 13 bases. CDR3: CASSPTELKQFF. The CDR3 DNA is TGTGCCAGCAGCCCGACAGAATTGAAGCAGTTCTTC.

The chain carries TRBV7-2 and TRBJ2-1; no reliable D call. From germline, CDR1 is SGHTA and CDR2 FQGNSA. With 5 bases removed from V and 0 bases from J, the gap between germline ends came to 8 bases. The CDR3 contains 14 residues. This CDR3 is CASSADPSYNEQFF. In DNA, the CDR3 is TGTGCCAGCAGCGCCGACCCCTCCTACAATGAGCAGTTCTTC.

J is TRBJ2-7 and V is TRBV5-4; 8 bases match TRBD2. The germline CDR1 and CDR2 sequences are SGHNT and YYREEE (reference sequence). The CDR3 runs to 17 residues. Unmatched junction bases numbered 10, after V lost 0 bases and J lost 2 bases. The CDR3 DNA reads as TGTGCCAGCAGCTTGGATTTGATGGCGGGAGGCACCTACGAGCAGTACTTC. It encodes CASSLDLMAGGTYEQYF.

This chain uses TRBV11-3 with TRBJ2-3; D is uncertain. Germline lookup yields CDR1 SGHNT and CDR2 YENEEA. This CDR3 contains 14 residues. V lost 2 bases and J lost 2, with 8 bases in between. The CDR3 DNA is TGTGCCAGCAGCTTATCGGGCGCCACAGATACGCAGTATTTT. It encodes CASSLSGATDTQYF.

The chain employs TRBV5-6 and TRBJ1-5; 9 bases align to TRBD1. Losses at the gene ends were 4 bases for V and 1 base for J; bases not matched to a gene: 3. The CDR3 runs 15 residues. Germline CDR1 reads SGHDT; CDR2 reads YYEEEE. CDR3 loop: CASSRTGVSNQPQHF. The CDR3, as DNA: TGTGCCAGCAGCCGGACAGGGGTCAGCAATCAGCCCCAGCATTTT.

The chain recombines TRBV7-2 with TRBJ1-4, with TRBD1 identical over 10 bases. The CDR3 spans 14 residues. J was trimmed by 5 bases and V by 5 bases; bases with no gene match: 2. In germline, CDR1 is SGHTA, CDR2 FQGNSA. CDR3 sequence reads: CASSQGQGNEKLFF. The CDR3 nucleotides are TGTGCCAGCAGCCAGGGACAGGGGAATGAAAAACTGTTTTTT.

The chain carries TRBV7-2 and TRBJ2-3, with a weak D call TRBD2 (6 bases). From germline, CDR1 is SGHTA and CDR2 FQGNSA. The CDR3 sequence is 17 residues long. The germline V and J ends were trimmed by 0 bases and 0 bases, with 13 bases remaining between them. This chain's CDR3 is CASSLAPGRLSTDTQYF. The CDR3 DNA reads as TGTGCCAGCAGCTTAGCCCCAGGGAGGCTTAGCACAGATACGCAGTATTTT.

The chain carries TRBV10-1 and TRBJ1-1; 7 bases are a match to TRBD1. J lost 1 base, V lost 10 bases, and 6 bases had no gene match. The CDR3 sequence is 13 residues long. In germline, CDR1 is WNHNN, CDR2 SYGVQD (reference sequence). The CDR3 region is CANWTGGNTEAFF. The CDR3 nucleotides read TGCGCCAACTGGACAGGAGGGAACACTGAAGCTTTCTTT.

This clone appeared once. The J gene is TRBJ1-5, the V gene TRBV10-3; D not certain. Trimming removed 2 bases from V and 2 bases from J, with 16 bases in between. CDR1 and CDR2 from the germline V gene are ENHRY and SYGVKD. This CDR3 region has 17 residues. The CDR3 DNA reads TGTGCCATCAGTGAGGTACCACGAACAGACGGCAATCAGCCCCAGCATTTT. Translation: CAISEVPRTDGNQPQHF.

The CDR3 protein is CASSREDPGHLSGANVLTF. CDR3 nucleotides: TGTGCCAGCAGCCGCGAAGACCCGGGACATCTCTCTGGGGCCAACGTCCTGACTTTC. The rearrangement links TRBV5-5 to TRBJ2-6, with a possible D match to TRBD1 (6 bases). The CDR3 loop spans 19 amino acids. The V gene's germline CDR1 is SGHKS and CDR2 YYEKEE (reference sequence). The V end was cut by 4 bases, the J end by 0 bases, with 20 bases between.

The chain links TRBV10-3 to TRBJ1-5; a weak D match, TRBD1 (5 bases). The CDR3 loop spans 14 amino acids. Looked up from germline, CDR1 is ENHRY and CDR2 is SYGVKD. Trimming left V 7 bases short and J 6 bases short, with 16 bases between. The CDR3 DNA reads as TGTGCCATCAAGCCGGCGGGGGACGGTCAGCCCCAGCATTTT. Amino acid sequence: CAIKPAGDGQPQHF.

The rearrangement uses TRBV7-3 and TRBJ2-2; tentatively, D is TRBD1 (6 bases). Trimming stripped 5 bases from V and 6 bases from J, with 19 bases between. The CDR3 runs 16 residues. Germline lookup yields CDR1 SGHTA and CDR2 FQGTGA. In DNA form, the CDR3 reads TGTGCCAGCAGCCCTCGACAGGCCCCCAGGGCCGGGGAGCTGTTTTTT. Protein: CASSPRQAPRAGELFF. Variable domain in full (rest from reference TRBV7-3 and TRBJ2-2): GAGVSQTPSNKVTEKGKYVELRCDPISGHTALYWYRQSLGQGPEFLIYFQGTGAADDSGLPNDRFFAVRPEGSVSTLKIQRTERGDSAVYLCASSPRQAPRAGELFFGEGSRLTVL.

The chain uses TRBV19 and TRBJ2-3, with TRBD2 identical over 10 bases. V was pared by 3 bases and J by 1 base, with 7 bases of the junction left unmatched. The CDR3 has 17 residues. Germline assignment: CDR1 LNHDA and CDR2 SQIVND (reference sequence). CDR3: CASSIRPGTSGTDTQYF. The CDR3 region has the DNA TGTGCCAGTAGTATCCGCCCCGGGACTAGCGGCACAGATACGCAGTATTTT.

The chain has TRBV7-2 and TRBJ2-3, with 15 bases identical to TRBD2. The CDR3 covers 17 residues. V lost 1 base to trimming and J lost 8 bases; unmatched junction nucleotides: 7. In germline, CDR1 is SGHTA, CDR2 FQGNSA. DNA of the CDR3: TGTGCCAGCAGCTTAGTCGGACTAGCGGGGGGGAGCGGTACGCAGTATTTT. It encodes CASSLVGLAGGSGTQYF.